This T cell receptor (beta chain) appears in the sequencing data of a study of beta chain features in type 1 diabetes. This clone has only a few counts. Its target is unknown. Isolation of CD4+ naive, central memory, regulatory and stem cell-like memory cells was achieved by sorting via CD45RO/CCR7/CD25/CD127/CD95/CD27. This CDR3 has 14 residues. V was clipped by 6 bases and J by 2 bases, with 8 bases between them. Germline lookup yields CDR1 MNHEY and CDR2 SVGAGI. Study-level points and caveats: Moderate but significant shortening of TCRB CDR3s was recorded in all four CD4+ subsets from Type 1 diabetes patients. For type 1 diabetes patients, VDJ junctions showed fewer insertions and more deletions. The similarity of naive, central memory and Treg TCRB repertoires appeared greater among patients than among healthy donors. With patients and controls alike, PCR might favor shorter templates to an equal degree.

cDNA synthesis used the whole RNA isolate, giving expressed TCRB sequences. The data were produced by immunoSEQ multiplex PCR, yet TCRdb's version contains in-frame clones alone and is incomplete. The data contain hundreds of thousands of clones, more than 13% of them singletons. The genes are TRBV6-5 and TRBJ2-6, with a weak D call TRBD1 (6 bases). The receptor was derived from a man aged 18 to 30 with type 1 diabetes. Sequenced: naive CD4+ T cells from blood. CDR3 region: CASRQGTGANVLTF. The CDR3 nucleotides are TGTGCCAGCAGACAGGGTACTGGGGCCAACGTCCTGACTTTC.